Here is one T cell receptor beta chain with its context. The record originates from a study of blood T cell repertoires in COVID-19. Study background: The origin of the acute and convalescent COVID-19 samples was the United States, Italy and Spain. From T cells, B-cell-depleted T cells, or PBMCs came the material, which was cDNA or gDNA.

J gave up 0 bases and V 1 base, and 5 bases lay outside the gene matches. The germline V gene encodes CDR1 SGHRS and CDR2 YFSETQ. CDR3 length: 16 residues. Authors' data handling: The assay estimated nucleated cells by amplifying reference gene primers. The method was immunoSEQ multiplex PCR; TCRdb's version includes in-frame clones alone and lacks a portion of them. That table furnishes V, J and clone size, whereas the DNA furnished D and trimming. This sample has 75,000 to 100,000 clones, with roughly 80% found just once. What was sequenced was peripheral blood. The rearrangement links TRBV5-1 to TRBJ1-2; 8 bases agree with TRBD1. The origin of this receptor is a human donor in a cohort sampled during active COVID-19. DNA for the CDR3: TGCGCCAGCAGCTTGACCGGACAGGGAACTAACTATGGCTACACCTTC. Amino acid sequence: CASSLTGQGTNYGYTF.